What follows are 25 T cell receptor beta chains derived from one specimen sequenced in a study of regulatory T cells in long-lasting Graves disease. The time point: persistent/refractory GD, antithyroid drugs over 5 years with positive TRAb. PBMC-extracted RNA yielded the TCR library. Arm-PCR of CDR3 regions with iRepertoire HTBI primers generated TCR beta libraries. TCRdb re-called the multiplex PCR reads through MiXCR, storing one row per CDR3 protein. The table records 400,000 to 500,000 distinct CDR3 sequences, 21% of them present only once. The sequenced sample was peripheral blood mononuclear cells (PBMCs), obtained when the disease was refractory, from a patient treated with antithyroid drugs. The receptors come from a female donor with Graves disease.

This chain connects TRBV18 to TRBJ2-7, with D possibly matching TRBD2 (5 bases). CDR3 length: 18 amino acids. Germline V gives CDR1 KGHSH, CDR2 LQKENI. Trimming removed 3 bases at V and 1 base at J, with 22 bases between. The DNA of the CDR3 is TGTGCCAGCTCACCCCCTCGAGGTGAGAGCGGTCGATCCTACGAGCAGTACTTC. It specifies CASSPPRGESGRSYEQYF.

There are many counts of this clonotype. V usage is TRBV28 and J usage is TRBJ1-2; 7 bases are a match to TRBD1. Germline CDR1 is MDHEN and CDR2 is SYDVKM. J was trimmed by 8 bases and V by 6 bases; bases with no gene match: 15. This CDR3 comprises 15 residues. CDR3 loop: CASRWDSRMSRGYTF. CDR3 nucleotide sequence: TGTGCCAGCAGGTGGGACAGTCGTATGTCGCGGGGCTACACCTTC.

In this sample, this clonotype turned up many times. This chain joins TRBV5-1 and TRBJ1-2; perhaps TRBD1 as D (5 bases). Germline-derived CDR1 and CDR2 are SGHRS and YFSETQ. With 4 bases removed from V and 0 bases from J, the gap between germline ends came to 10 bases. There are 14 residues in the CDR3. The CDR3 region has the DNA TGCGCCAGCAGCGTGACAGCGGCTAACTATGGCTACACCTTC. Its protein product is CASSVTAANYGYTF. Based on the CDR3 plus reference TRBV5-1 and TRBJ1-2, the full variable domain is KAGVTQTPRYLIKTRGQQVTLSCSPISGHRSVSWYQQTPGQGLQFLFEYFSETQRNKGNFPGRFSGRQFSNSRSEMNVSTLELGDSALYLCASSVTAANYGYTFGSGTRLTVV.

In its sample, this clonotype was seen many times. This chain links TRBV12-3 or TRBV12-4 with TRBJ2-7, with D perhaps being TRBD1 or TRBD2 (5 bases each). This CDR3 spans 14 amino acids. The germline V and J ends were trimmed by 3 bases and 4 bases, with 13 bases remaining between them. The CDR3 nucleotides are TGTGCCAGCAGTTTGAGGGTAAGGGGTTACGAGCAGTACTTC. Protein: CASSLRVRGYEQYF.

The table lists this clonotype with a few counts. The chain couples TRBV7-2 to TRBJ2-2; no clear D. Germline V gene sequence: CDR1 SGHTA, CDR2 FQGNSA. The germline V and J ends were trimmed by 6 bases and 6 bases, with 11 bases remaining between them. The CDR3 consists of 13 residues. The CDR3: CASSSQSPGELFF. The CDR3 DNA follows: TGTGCCAGCAGTTCACAGAGCCCCGGGGAGCTGTTTTTT. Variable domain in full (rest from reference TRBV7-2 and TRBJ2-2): GAGVSQSPSNKVTEKGKDVELRCDPISGHTALYWYRQSLGQGLEFLIYFQGNSAPDKSGLPSDRFSAERTGGSVSTLTIQRTQQEDSAVYLCASSSQSPGELFFGEGSRLTVL.

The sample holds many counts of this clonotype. The CDR3 DNA reads TGTGCCAGTGGTCGGGCGGACCTCCAGCCCCAGCATTTT. This encodes CASGRADLQPQHF. The chain combines TRBV2 with TRBJ1-5; no clear D. Germline V gene lookup returns CDR1 SNHLY and CDR2 FYNNEI. CDR3 length: 13 amino acids. V was cut by 9 bases and J by 7 bases, with 16 bases left in between.

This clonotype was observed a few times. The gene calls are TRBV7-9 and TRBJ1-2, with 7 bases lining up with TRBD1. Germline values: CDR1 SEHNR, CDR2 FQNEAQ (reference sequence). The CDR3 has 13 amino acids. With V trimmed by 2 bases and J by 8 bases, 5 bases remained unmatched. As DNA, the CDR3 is TGTGCCAGCAGCTTAAAACAGGGGCAAGGCTACACCTTC. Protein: CASSLKQGQGYTF.

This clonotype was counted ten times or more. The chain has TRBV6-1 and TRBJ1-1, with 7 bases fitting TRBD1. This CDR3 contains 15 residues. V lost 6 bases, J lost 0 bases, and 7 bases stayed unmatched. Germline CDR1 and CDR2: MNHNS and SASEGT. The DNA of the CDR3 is TGTGCCAGCAGCAATTCCGGGACAGTGAACACTGAAGCTTTCTTT. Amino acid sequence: CASSNSGTVNTEAFF.

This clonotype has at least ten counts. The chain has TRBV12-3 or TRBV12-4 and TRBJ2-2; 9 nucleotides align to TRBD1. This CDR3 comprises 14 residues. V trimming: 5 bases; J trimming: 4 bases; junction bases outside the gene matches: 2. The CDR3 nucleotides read TGTGCCAGCAGTCGGACAGGGGTCACCGGGGAGCTGTTTTTT. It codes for CASSRTGVTGELFF.

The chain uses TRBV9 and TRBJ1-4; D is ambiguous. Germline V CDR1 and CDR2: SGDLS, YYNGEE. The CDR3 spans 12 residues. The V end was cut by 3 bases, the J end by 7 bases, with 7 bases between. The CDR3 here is CASSAGGEKLFF. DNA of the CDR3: TGTGCCAGCAGCGCAGGAGGTGAAAAACTGTTTTTT.

The CDR3 spells CASSLGGDRGYNEQFF. The CDR3 nucleotides read TGTGCCAGCAGCCTAGGCGGGGACCGCGGGTACAATGAGCAGTTCTTC. The genes are TRBV9 and TRBJ2-1; the D gene is possibly TRBD2 (6 bases). Per germline, CDR1 SGDLS and CDR2 YYNGEE. The CDR3 is 16 amino acids. Trimming shortened V by 4 bases and J by 4 bases, and 18 bases separated the two germline ends.

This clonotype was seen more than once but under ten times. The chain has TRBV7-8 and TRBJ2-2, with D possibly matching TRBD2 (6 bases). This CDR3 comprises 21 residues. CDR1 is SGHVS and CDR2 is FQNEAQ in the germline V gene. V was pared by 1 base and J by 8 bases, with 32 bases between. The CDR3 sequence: CASSLGLRRGARSGLHGELFF. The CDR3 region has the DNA TGTGCCAGCAGCTTAGGATTAAGGAGGGGCGCTAGGTCTGGTCTTCATGGGGAGCTGTTTTTT.

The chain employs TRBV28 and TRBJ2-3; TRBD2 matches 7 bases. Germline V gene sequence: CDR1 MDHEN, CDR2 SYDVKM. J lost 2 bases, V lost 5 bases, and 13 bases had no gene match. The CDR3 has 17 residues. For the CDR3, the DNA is TGTGCCAGCAGTCTCGCGGGTGAGCGGGAACCCACAGATACGCAGTATTTT. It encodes CASSLAGEREPTDTQYF.

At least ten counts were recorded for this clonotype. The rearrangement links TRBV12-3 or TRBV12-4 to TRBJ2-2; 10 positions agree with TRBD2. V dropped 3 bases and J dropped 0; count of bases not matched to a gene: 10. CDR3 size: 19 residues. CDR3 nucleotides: TGTGCCAGCAGTTTTGGTGTTGGTAGCGGGGGGCCGAACACCGGGGAGCTGTTTTTT. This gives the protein CASSFGVGSGGPNTGELFF.

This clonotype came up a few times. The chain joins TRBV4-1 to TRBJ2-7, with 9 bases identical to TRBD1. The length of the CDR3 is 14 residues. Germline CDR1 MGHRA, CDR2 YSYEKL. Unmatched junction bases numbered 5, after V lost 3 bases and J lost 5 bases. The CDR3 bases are TGCGCCAGCAGCCATACGACAGGGGGGAACGAGCAGTACTTC. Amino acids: CASSHTTGGNEQYF.

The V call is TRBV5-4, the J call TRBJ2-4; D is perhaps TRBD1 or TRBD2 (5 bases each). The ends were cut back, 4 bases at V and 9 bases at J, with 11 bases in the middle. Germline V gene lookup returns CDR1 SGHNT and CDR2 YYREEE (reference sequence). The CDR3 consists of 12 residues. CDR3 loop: CASSGGEAIQYF. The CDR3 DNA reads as TGTGCCAGCAGCGGGGGAGAAGCCATTCAGTACTTC.

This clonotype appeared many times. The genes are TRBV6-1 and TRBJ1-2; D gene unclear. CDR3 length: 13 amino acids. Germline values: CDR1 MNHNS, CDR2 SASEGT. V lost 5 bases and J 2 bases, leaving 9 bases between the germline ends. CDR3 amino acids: CASSTGRNYGYTF. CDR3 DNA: TGTGCCAGCAGTACGGGCCGAAACTATGGCTACACCTTC.

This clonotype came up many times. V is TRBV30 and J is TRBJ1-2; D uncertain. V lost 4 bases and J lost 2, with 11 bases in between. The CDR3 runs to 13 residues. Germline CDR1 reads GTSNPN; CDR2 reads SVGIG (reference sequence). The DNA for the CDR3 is TGTGCCTGGACTTTAGAAGCGAACTATGGCTACACCTTC. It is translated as CAWTLEANYGYTF. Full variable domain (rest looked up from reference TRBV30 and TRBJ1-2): SQTIHQWPATLVQPVGSPLSLECTVEGTSNPNLYWYRQAAGRGLQLLFYSVGIGQISSEVPQNLSASRPQDRQFILSSKKLLLSDSGFYLCAWTLEANYGYTFGSGTRLTVV.

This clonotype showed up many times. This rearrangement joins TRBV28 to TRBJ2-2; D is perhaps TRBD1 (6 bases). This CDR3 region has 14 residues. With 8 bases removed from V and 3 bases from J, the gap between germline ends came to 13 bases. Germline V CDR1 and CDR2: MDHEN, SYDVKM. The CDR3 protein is CASVADRHTGELFF. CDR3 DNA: TGTGCCAGCGTCGCGGACAGACACACCGGGGAGCTGTTTTTT.

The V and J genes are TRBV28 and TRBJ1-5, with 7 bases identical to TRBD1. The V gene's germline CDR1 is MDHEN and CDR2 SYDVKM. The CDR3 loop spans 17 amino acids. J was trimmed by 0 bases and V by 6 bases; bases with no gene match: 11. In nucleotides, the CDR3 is TGTGCCAGCAGAAACAGCGGGACAGACTATAGCAATCAGCCCCAGCATTTT. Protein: CASRNSGTDYSNQPQHF. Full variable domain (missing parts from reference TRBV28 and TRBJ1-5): DVKVTQSSRYLVKRTGEKVFLECVQDMDHENMFWYRQDPGLGLRLIYFSYDVKMKEKGDIPEGYSVSREKKERFSLILESASTNQTSMYLCASRNSGTDYSNQPQHFGDGTRLSIL.

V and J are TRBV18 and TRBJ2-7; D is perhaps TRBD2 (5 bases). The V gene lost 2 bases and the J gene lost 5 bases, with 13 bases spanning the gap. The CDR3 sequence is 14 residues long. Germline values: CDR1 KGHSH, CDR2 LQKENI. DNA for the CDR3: TGTGCCAGCTCACCAGCCTGGGCGGGTGACGAGCAGTACTTC. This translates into CASSPAWAGDEQYF. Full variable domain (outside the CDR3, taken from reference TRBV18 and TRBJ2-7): NAGVMQNPRHLVRRRGQEARLRCSPMKGHSHVYWYRQLPEEGLKFMVYLQKENIIDESGMPKERFSAEFPKEGPSILRIQQVVRGDSAAYFCASSPAWAGDEQYFGPGTRLTVT.

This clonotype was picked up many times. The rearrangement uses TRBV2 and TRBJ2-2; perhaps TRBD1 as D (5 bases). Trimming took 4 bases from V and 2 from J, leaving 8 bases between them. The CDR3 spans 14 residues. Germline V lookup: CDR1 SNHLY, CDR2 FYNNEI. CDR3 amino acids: CASSGRENTGELFF. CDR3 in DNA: TGTGCCAGCAGTGGCAGGGAAAACACCGGGGAGCTGTTTTTT.

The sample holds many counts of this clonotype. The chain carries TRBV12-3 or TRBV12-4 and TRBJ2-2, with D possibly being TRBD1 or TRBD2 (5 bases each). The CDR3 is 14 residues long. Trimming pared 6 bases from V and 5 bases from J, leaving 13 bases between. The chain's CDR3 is CASSSGRATGELFF. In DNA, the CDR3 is TGTGCCAGCAGCTCGGGACGCGCAACCGGGGAGCTGTTTTTT.

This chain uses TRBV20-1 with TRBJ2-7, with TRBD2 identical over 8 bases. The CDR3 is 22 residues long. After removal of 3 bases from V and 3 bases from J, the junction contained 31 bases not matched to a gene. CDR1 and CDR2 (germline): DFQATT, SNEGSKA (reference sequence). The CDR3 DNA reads TGCAGTGCTAGTATAGCCTCTCACGACCGCAAGGGATCAGCGGGAGACAGCTACGAGCAGTACTTC. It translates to CSASIASHDRKGSAGDSYEQYF.

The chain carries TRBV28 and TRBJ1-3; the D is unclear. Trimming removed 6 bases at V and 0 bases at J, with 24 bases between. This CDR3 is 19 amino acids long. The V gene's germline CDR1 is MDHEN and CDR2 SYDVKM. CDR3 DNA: TGTGCCAGCAGCTTTATCTCCCCCGGAGACAACGGCTCTGGAAACACCATATATTTT. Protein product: CASSFISPGDNGSGNTIYF.